This TCR beta chain was sequenced in a study of T cells in Graves' hyperthyroidism and ophthalmopathy. Per germline, CDR1 SGDLS and CDR2 YYNGEE. This CDR3 is built from 14 residues. With 3 bases removed from V and 6 bases from J, the gap between germline ends came to 13 bases. Patients between 18 and 65 years old had hyperthyroidism, newly diagnosed and lasting under 2 months. Lactation, pregnancy, other autoimmune disease or uncontrolled infection excluded patients. Template material for amplifying TCR beta CDR3 regions consisted of RNA transcripts. With the HTBI primer set, the TCR CDR3 went through a first round of RT-PCR. MiXCR, applied by TCRdb to the multiplex PCR reads, yields one record per CDR3 protein. The sample yields more than 300,000 distinct CDR3 sequences, about 14% seen once. This clonotype came up a few times. Its antigen is not identified. Study-wide findings and caveats: Researchers report that a 13 V-J model separated ophthalmopathy from stable hyperthyroidism.

V usage is TRBV9 and J usage is TRBJ2-1; tentatively, D is TRBD2 (5 bases). The receptor's source is a woman in her 30s with Graves' hyperthyroidism. Sequenced input: blood. For the CDR3, the DNA is TGTGCCAGCAGCGCCTCAGGAGAGGGCAATGAGCAGTTCTTC. It translates to CASSASGEGNEQFF.